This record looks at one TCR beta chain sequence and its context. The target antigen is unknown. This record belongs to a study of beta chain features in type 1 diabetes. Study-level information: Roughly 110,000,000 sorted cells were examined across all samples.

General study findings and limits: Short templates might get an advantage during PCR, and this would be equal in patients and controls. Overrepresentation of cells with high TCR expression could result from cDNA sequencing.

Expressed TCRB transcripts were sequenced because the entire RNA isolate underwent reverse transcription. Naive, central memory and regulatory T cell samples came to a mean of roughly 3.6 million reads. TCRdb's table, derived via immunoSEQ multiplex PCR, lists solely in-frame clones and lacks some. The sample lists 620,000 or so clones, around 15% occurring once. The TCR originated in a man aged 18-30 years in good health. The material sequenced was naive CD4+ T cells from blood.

CDR3 protein: CASSPPDNANYGYTF. The DNA for the CDR3 is TGTGCCAGCAGTCCCCCGGACAACGCTAACTATGGCTACACCTTC. The genes are TRBV28 and TRBJ1-2; D possibly corresponds to TRBD1 (5 bases). The CDR3 has 15 residues. The germline V gene encodes CDR1 MDHEN and CDR2 SYDVKM. The V end lost 5 bases, the J end lost 0 bases, and 13 bases lay between the germline ends.